This is a list of T cell receptor beta chains from one sample in a study of T cells after yellow fever vaccination. TCRdb re-called the 5' RACE reads through MiXCR, storing one row per CDR3 protein. The profile shows 300,000 to 400,000 distinct CDR3 sequences, roughly 8.3% of them singletons. The sequenced sample was PBMCs, obtained about 41 days after the first yellow fever vaccination. The receptors originated from a young man who received the YFV17D yellow fever vaccine. Each CDR3 is given with its conserved first and last residue. The order of the fields is clone size, V gene, J gene, CDR3 protein. Size values are once, few and many counts, or a class for expanded clones, and some rows have none.

>many|TRBV18|TRBJ2-7
CASSPDGGSEQYF
>few|TRBV24-1|TRBJ2-5
CATSDPAETQYF
>-|TRBV12-3/TRBV12-4|TRBJ2-1
CASSLVLEQFF
>few|TRBV12-3/TRBV12-4|TRBJ2-2
CASSLVGIRGSNTGELFF
>many|TRBV12-3/TRBV12-4|TRBJ2-1
CASSLAEGGRAYNEQFF
>few|TRBV4-1|TRBJ1-4
CASSQETPGGKLFF
>-|TRBV11-1|TRBJ1-1
CASSQPLGAFNIRTEAFF
>-|TRBV4-3|TRBJ2-5
CASSQEIQGGQYF
>-|TRBV5-1|TRBJ2-7
CASSLVTGPYEQYF
>-|TRBV30|TRBJ1-5
CAWSVDRGGRSNQPQHF
>few|TRBV5-1|TRBJ1-1
CASSIRQGDWTEAFF
>few|TRBV5-5|TRBJ2-5
CASSLSTSGGQYF
>few|TRBV10-3|TRBJ1-4
CAIRGTAVNEKLFF
>many|TRBV6-2/TRBV6-3|TRBJ1-2
CASSYSAAYGYTF
>few|TRBV5-4|TRBJ1-2
CASSSGILGYGYTF
>-|TRBV9|TRBJ2-6
CASSVLGSGANVLTF
>few|TRBV7-6|TRBJ2-1
CASRSTGIYNEQFF